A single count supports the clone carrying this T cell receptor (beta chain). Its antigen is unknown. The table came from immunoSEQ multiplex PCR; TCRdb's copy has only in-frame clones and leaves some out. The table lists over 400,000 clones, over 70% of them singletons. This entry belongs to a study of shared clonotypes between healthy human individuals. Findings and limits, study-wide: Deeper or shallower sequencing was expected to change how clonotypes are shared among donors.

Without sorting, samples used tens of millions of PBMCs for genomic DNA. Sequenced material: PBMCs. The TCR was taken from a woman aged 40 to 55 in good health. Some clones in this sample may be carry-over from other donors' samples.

The CDR3 DNA sequence: TGTGCCAGCAGCCCCCGACAGGGGGACACTGAAGCTTTCTTT. As protein: CASSPRQGDTEAFF. This rearrangement joins TRBV11-3 to TRBJ1-1, with TRBD1 identical over 9 bases. Germline V gene lookup returns CDR1 SGHNT and CDR2 YENEEA. The CDR3 extends over 14 amino acids. J gave up 3 bases and V 5 bases, and 4 bases lay outside the gene matches.